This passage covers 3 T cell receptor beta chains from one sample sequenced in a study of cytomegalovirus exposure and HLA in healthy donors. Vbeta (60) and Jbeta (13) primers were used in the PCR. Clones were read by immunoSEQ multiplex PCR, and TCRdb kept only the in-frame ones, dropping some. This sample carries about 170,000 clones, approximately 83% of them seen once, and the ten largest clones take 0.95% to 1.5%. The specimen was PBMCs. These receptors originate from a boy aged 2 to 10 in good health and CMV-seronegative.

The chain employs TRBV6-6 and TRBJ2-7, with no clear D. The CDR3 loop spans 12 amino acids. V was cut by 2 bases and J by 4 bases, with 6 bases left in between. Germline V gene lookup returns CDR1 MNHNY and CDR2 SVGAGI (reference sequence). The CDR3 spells CASSYAAYEQYF. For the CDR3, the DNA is TGTGCCAGCAGTTACGCAGCGTACGAGCAGTACTTC.

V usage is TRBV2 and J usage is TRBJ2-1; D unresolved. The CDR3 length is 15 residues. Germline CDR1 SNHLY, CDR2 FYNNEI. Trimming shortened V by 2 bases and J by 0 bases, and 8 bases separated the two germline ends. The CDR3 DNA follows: TGTGCCAGCAGTGAATGGCGGCGCTCCTACAATGAGCAGTTCTTC. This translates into CASSEWRRSYNEQFF.

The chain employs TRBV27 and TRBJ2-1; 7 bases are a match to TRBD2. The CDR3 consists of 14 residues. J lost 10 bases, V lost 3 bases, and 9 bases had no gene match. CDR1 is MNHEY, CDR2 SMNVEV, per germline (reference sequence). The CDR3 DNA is TGTGCCAGCAGTTTCATCGGGGGGACTGACGAGCAGTTCTTC. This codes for CASSFIGGTDEQFF.